The source of this TCR beta chain is a study of blood T cell repertoires in COVID-19 (dated by TCRdb to between 2020 and 2021). In the study overall: Samples covering the acute and convalescent phases of COVID-19 were provided by collaborators in the United States, Italy and Spain. A freely available public database, intended as a resource for researchers studying the immune response to SARS-CoV-2, is where the repertoires were released. Subjects who had been exposed to COVID-19, were actively infected with it, or had recovered from it provided the deeply sampled blood TCRbeta repertoires that made up the dataset. The sample metadata nearly always contained a de-identified subject ID, COVID-19 status, age in years and sex. The material from the prospective study consisted of cDNA or gDNA derived from T cells, B-cell-depleted T cells, or PBMCs. Where HLA class I and class II types were available, the types were taken from metadata supplied by the sample provider, not from assay-based typing. The samples were drawn from the first 160 participants of the ongoing ImmuneRACE study and from roughly 1,300 subjects provided by 6 global collaborators. What the work shows at the level of the full study, not this receptor alone: The amount of clinical and demographic metadata varied by source and participant and was provided uncurated.

In Seattle, one collaborating source enrolled patients while the infection was active and tracked those patients longitudinally over the course of disease. Each collaborating institution followed its own protocols to collect whole blood in K2EDTA tubes. For TCRbeta analysis, collaborator samples were shipped as frozen whole blood, as isolated PBMCs, or as DNA extracted from either sample type. A word on this clone: Its target antigen remains unknown. Within one base of it there is no much larger clone, and no base qualities were kept.

The CDR3 spans 12 residues, from the cysteine through the phenylalanine. CDR3 DNA is the only sequence kept; it has 36 bases, read in frame from the first base. The CDR1 and CDR2 encoded by the germline V gene are MDHEN and SYDVKM. TCRbeta CDR3 regions were amplified from genomic DNA using the immunoSEQ Assay, a bias-controlled multiplex PCR. As for how the authors treated the data: Nucleated cell counts per sample were estimated from amplification of reference gene primers within the assay. Sequence reads were collapsed and filtered to measure the absolute abundance of every unique TCRbeta CDR3 rearrangement. For each sample, productive Simpson clonality was calculated as the square root of Simpson's diversity index over productive rearrangements. This immuneACCESS table, as held by TCRdb, lists in-frame sequences with V and J called but not all clones. Of the missing ones, under half trace to an unresolved V gene in checked studies; the others have no known cause. The V and J calls and clone size come from that table; D and trimming were worked out from the DNA. This sample comprises approximately 350,000 clones, 70% to 90% of them detected only once. The top ten clonotypes cover approximately 3% of the sample.

The TCR originated in a woman aged 25 to 39 with COVID-19, enrolled during active disease. The chain is encoded by TRBV28 joined to TRBJ1-5; the D gene remains uncertain. Sequenced material: peripheral blood. The CDR3 region has the sequence CGTLAAGQPQHF. The nucleotides are TGTGGCACCCTGGCGGCGGGGCAGCCCCAGCATTTT.